This TCR beta chain was recorded in a study of CD4 T cells in relation to SARS-CoV-2 and coronaviruses. Germline V lookup: CDR1 SGHRS, CDR2 YFSETQ. Trimming stripped 4 bases from V and 5 bases from J, with 16 bases between. CDR3 size: 14 residues. Unexposed donor CD4+ T cells date from about 2011-2018, before the COVID-19 pandemic. Data came from immunoSEQ multiplex PCR; TCRdb stores just in-frame clones and leaves some out. The data contain about 59,000 clones, 75% to 90% of them singletons. The clonotype comes from a human donor in good health. The sample comprised memory CD4+ T cells from PBMCs. This chain connects TRBV5-1 to TRBJ2-7, with D possibly being TRBD2 (5 bases). CDR3 amino acids: CASSQVAVSDEQYF. CDR3 sequence (DNA): TGCGCCAGCAGCCAAGTGGCAGTTAGCGACGAGCAGTACTTC. Full variable domain (missing parts from reference TRBV5-1 and TRBJ2-7): KAGVTQTPRYLIKTRGQQVTLSCSPISGHRSVSWYQQTPGQGLQFLFEYFSETQRNKGNFPGRFSGRQFSNSRSEMNVSTLELGDSALYLCASSQVAVSDEQYFGPGTRLTVT.